These 13 T cell receptor beta chains were all obtained from the same sample, sequenced in a study of cytomegalovirus exposure and HLA in healthy donors. The PCR was carried out with 60 Vbeta primers and 13 Jbeta primers. Sequenced by immunoSEQ multiplex PCR; TCRdb stores in-frame clones only, minus some. The sample lists roughly 200,000 clones, around 80% occurring once. The source material was PBMCs. The receptor source for this set is a man aged 35 to 55 in good health and CMV-seropositive.

This clone has only one observation. This chain connects TRBV7-9 to TRBJ2-2; 9 bases map to TRBD2. Germline CDR1 reads SEHNR; CDR2 reads FQNEAQ (reference sequence). V shed 6 bases and J 8 bases; nucleotides not matched to a gene: 13. The CDR3 sequence is 16 residues long. In nucleotides, the CDR3 is TGTGCCAGCAGTTTCCCACTAGCGGGCCGCGCAGGGGAGCTGTTTTTT. Translated: CASSFPLAGRAGELFF.

The chain links TRBV18 to TRBJ2-1; 9 bases match TRBD1. Looked up from germline, CDR1 is KGHSH and CDR2 is LQKENI. The CDR3 is made up of 15 amino acids. Trimming cost V 4 bases and J 3 bases; bases outside gene matches: 4. The CDR3 nucleotides are TGTGCCAGCTCACTCGACAGGGGGATCTACAATGAGCAGTTCTTC. It codes for CASSLDRGIYNEQFF.

V and J are TRBV11-2 and TRBJ2-3; 9 bases agree with TRBD1. V was pared by 5 bases and J by 0 bases, with 6 bases of the junction left unmatched. Germline values: CDR1 SGHAT, CDR2 FQNNGV. The CDR3 runs 16 residues. CDR3 DNA sequence: TGTGCCAGCAGCCAACAGGGGGCTAGGAGCACAGATACGCAGTATTTT. Its translation is CASSQQGARSTDTQYF.

The rearrangement links TRBV5-1 to TRBJ2-1; 9 nucleotides line up with TRBD1. Germline values: CDR1 SGHRS, CDR2 YFSETQ. The V and J ends lost 3 bases and 0 bases, in that order; junction bases with no gene match: 13. The CDR3 is 19 residues long. The CDR3, as DNA: TGCGCCAGCAGCTCCCGGACAGGGGCCCTTACTAGCTCCTACAATGAGCAGTTCTTC. It is translated as CASSSRTGALTSSYNEQFF.

The gene calls are TRBV15 and TRBJ2-2, with D perhaps TRBD1 (5 bases). V lost 4 bases to trimming and J lost 1 base, with 7 bases between them. The CDR3 length is 14 residues. Germline lookup yields CDR1 LNHNV and CDR2 YYDKDF (reference sequence). CDR3 bases: TGTGCCACCAGCACCGGACAGAACACCGGGGAGCTGTTTTTT. As protein: CATSTGQNTGELFF.

The V call is TRBV2, the J call TRBJ2-7, with 15 bases identical to TRBD2. Germline lookup yields CDR1 SNHLY and CDR2 FYNNEI. J gave up 6 bases and V 6 bases, and 3 bases lay outside the gene matches. The CDR3 is 14 amino acids. CDR3 in amino acids: CASRVGLAGGEQYF. The CDR3 DNA is TGTGCCAGCAGGGTGGGACTAGCGGGAGGCGAGCAGTACTTC.

The chain couples TRBV6-1 to TRBJ1-1; D perhaps matches TRBD1 (5 bases). Trimming left V 3 bases short and J 4 bases short, with 12 bases between. The CDR3 has 14 amino acids. Looked up from germline, CDR1 is MNHNS and CDR2 is SASEGT. The CDR3 is CASSESGVGTEAFF. The CDR3 DNA reads as TGTGCCAGCAGTGAGTCGGGGGTGGGCACTGAAGCTTTCTTT.

The gene calls are TRBV7-9 and TRBJ2-1; 11 nucleotides agree with TRBD2. Germline V gene data show CDR1 as SEHNR and CDR2 as FQNEAQ (reference sequence). J was trimmed by 7 bases and V by 4 bases; bases with no gene match: 9. The CDR3 covers 16 residues. The CDR3 reads CASSSQLAGGSNEQFF. The CDR3 region has the DNA TGTGCCAGCAGCTCCCAGCTAGCGGGGGGATCGAATGAGCAGTTCTTC.

The V call is TRBV5-4, the J call TRBJ1-1; D gene ambiguous. Germline V gives CDR1 SGHNT, CDR2 YYREEE (reference sequence). The CDR3 sequence is 15 residues long. Between the trimmed V and J ends, which lost 0 bases and 5 bases, there was a span of 14 bases. CDR3 bases: TGTGCCAGCAGCTTGGATGGCGGTCGGGGAACTGAAGCTTTCTTT. It yields the protein CASSLDGGRGTEAFF.

The chain combines TRBV28 with TRBJ1-1, with 7 bases fitting TRBD1. The germline V gene has CDR1 MDHEN and CDR2 SYDVKM. This CDR3 is built from 14 residues. The ends lost 7 bases at V and 1 base at J; junction bases unmatched: 6. The DNA of the CDR3 is TGTGCCAGCAAGTACGACAGGGCGAACACTGAAGCTTTCTTT. Protein: CASKYDRANTEAFF.

This clone has just one count. The junction departs from germline at one end; a sequencing error may be responsible. The chain links TRBV19 to TRBJ2-7; 8 nucleotides match TRBD1. The CDR3 extends over 13 amino acids. In germline, CDR1 is LNHDA, CDR2 SQIVND (reference sequence). Here the CDR3 DNA reads TGTACCAGTAGTCGGCAGGGGGCCGACGAGCAGTACTTC. Translated: CTSSRQGADEQYF.

The CDR3 spells CSVRRGNPYEQYF. CDR3 DNA sequence: TGCAGCGTCAGGCGGGGGAATCCCTACGAGCAGTACTTC. The chain joins TRBV29-1 to TRBJ2-7; 7 positions agree with TRBD2. The CDR3 extends over 13 amino acids. J gave up 2 bases and V 6 bases, and 7 bases lay outside the gene matches. CDR1 is SQVTM and CDR2 is ANQGSEA in the germline V gene.

This clone has a handful of counts. V gene TRBV7-8 combines with J gene TRBJ2-2; no definite D call. CDR1 is SGHVS, CDR2 FQNEAQ, per germline. Trimming left V 6 bases short and J 0 bases short, with 8 bases between. The CDR3 sequence is 14 residues long. The CDR3 sequence is CASRVGPNTGELFF. In DNA, the CDR3 is TGTGCCAGCAGGGTGGGCCCGAACACCGGGGAGCTGTTTTTT.